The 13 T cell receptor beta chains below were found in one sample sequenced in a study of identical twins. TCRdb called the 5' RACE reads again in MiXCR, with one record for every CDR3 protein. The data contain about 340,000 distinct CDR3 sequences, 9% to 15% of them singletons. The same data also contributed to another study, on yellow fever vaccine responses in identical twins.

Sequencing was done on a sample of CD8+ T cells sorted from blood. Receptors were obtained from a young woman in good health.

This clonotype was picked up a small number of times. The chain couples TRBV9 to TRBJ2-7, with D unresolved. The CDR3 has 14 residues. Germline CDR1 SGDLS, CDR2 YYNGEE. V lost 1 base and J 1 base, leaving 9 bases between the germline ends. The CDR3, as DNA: TGTGCCAGCAGCGTAACAAGCACATCCTACGAGCAGTACTTC. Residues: CASSVTSTSYEQYF.

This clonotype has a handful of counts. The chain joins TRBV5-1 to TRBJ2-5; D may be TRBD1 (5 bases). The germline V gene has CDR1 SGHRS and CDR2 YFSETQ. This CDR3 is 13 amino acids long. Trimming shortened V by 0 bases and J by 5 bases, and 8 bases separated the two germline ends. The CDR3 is CASSLVAGETQYF. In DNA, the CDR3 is TGCGCCAGCAGCTTGGTCGCAGGGGAGACCCAGTACTTC.

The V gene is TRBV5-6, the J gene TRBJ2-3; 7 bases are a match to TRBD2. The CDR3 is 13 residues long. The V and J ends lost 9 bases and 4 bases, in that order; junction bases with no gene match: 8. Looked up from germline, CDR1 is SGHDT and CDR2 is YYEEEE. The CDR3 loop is CATALGGADTQYF. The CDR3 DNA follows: TGTGCCACGGCCCTTGGGGGGGCAGATACGCAGTATTTT. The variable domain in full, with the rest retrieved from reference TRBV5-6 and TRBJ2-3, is DAGVTQSPTHLIKTRGQQVTLRCSPKSGHDTVSWYQQALGQGPQFIFQYYEEEERQRGNFPDRFSGHQFPNYSSELNVNALLLGDSALYLCATALGGADTQYFGPGTRLTVL.

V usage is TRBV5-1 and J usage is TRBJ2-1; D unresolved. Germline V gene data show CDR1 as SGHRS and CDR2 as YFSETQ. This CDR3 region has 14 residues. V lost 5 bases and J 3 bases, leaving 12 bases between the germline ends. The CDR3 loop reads CASSKEIGYNEQFF. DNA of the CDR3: TGCGCCAGCAGTAAAGAGATAGGCTACAATGAGCAGTTCTTC.

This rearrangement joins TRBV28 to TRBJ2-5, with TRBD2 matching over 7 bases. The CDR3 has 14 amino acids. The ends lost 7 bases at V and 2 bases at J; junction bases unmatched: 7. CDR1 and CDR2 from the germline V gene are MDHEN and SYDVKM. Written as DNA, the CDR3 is TGTGCCAGCACCCCTTGGGGGGGGCAAGAGACCCAGTACTTC. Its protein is CASTPWGGQETQYF.

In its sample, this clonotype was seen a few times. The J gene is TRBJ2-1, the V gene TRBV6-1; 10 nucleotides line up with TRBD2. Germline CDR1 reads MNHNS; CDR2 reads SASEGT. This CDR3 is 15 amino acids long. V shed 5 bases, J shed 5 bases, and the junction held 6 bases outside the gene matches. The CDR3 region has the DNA TGTGCCAGCAGTCCGCTAGCGGGAGATAACAATGAGCAGTTCTTC. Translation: CASSPLAGDNNEQFF.

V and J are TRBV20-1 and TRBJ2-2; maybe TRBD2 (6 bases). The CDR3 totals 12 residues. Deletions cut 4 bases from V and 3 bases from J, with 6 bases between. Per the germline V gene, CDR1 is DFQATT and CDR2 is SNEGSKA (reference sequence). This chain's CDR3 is CSATGDTGELFF. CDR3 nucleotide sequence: TGCAGTGCTACGGGAGACACCGGGGAGCTGTTTTTT.

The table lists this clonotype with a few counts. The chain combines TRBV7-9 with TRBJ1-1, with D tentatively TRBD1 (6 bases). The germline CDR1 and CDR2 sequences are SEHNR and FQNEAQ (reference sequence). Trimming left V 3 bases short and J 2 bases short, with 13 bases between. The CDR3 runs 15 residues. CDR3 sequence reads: CASSFGGQVNTEAFF. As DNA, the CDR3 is TGTGCCAGCAGCTTTGGGGGCCAGGTAAACACTGAAGCTTTCTTT.

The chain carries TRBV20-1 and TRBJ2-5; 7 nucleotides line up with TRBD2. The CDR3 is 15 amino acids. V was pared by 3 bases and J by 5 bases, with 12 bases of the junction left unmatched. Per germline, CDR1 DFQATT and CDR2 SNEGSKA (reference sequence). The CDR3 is CSASRAGESGETQYF. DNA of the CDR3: TGCAGTGCTAGTCGGGCGGGGGAGTCTGGGGAGACCCAGTACTTC.

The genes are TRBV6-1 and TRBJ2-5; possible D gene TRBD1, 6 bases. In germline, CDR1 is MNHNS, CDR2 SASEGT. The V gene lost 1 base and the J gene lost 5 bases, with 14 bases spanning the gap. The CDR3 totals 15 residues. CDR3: CASSEGGQGGETQYF. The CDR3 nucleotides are TGTGCCAGCAGTGAAGGGGGGCAGGGCGGGGAGACCCAGTACTTC.

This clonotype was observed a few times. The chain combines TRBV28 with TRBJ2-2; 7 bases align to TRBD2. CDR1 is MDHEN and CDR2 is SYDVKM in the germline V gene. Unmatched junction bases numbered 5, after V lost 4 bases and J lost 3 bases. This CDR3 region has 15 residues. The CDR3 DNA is TGTGCCAGCAGTTCGCGGGAGCGGGACACCGGGGAGCTGTTTTTT. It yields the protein CASSSRERDTGELFF. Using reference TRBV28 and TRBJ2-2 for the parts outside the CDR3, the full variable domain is DVKVTQSSRYLVKRTGEKVFLECVQDMDHENMFWYRQDPGLGLRLIYFSYDVKMKEKGDIPEGYSVSREKKERFSLILESASTNQTSMYLCASSSRERDTGELFFGEGSRLTVL.

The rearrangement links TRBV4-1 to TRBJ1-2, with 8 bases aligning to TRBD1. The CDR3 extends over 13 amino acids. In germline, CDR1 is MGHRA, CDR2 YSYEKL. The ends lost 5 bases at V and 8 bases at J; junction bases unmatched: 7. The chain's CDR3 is CASSYGQGYGYTF. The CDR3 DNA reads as TGCGCCAGCAGCTACGGACAGGGTTACGGCTACACCTTC.

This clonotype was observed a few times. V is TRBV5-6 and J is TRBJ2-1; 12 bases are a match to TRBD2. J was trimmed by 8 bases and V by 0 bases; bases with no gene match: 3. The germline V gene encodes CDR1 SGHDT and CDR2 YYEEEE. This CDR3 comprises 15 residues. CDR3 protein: CASSLVGLAGYEQFF. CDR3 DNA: TGTGCCAGCAGCTTGGTAGGACTAGCGGGATATGAGCAGTTCTTC.